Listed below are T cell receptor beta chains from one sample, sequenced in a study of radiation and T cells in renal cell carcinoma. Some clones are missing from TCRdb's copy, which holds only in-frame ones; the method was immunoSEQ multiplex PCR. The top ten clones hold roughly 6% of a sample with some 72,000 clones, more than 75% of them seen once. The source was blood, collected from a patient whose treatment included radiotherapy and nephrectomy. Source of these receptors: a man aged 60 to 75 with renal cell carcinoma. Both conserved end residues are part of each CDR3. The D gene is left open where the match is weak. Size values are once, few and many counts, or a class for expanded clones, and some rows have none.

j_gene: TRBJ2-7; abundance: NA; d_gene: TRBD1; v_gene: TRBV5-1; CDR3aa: CASSRDRGGGGQYF; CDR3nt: TGCGCCAGCAGCAGGGACAGAGGTGGTGGGGGGCAGTACTTC
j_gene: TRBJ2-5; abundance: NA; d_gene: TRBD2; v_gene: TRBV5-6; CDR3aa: CASSLELAGAQETQYF; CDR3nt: TGTGCCAGCAGCTTGGAACTAGCGGGTGCGCAAGAGACCCAGTACTTC
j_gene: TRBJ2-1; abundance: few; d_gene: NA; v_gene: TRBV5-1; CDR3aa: CASSLNGGSYNEQFF; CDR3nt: TGCGCCAGCAGCTTGAACGGGGGTTCCTACAATGAGCAGTTCTTC
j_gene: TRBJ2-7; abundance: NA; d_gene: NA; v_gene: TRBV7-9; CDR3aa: CASSPPRDTYEQYF; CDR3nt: TGTGCCAGCAGCCCCCCAAGGGACACCTACGAGCAGTACTTC
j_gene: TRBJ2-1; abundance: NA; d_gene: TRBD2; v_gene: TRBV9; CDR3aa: CASSVGTSGYNEQFF; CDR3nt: TGTGCCAGCAGCGTCGGGACTAGCGGTTACAATGAGCAGTTCTTC
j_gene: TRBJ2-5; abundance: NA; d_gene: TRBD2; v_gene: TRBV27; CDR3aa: CASSAPRTSGRQETQYF; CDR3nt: TGTGCCAGCAGTGCCCCGCGGACTAGCGGGAGACAAGAGACCCAGTACTTC
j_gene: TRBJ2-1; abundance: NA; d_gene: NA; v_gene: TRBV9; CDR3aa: CASSPSLSSYNEQFF; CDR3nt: TGTGCCAGCAGCCCCTCTTTGAGCTCCTACAATGAGCAGTTCTTC
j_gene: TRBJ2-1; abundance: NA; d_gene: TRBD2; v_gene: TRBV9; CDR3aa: CASGISGRALYSYNEQFF; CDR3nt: TGTGCCAGCGGGATTAGCGGGAGGGCCTTATACTCCTACAATGAGCAGTTCTTC
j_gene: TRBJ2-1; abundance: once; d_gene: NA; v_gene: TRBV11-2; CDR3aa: CASSLERDGEQFF; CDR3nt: TGTGCCAGCAGCTTAGAGAGGGACGGCGAGCAGTTCTTC
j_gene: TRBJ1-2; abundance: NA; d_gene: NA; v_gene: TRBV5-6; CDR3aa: CASSLDLGNYGYTF; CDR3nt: TGTGCCAGCAGCTTAGATCTGGGGAACTATGGCTACACCTTC
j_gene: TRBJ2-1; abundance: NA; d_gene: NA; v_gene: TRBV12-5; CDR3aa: CASALSNEQFF; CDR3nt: TGTGCTAGTGCTCTCAGCAATGAGCAGTTCTTC
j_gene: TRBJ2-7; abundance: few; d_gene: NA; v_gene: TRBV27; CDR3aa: CASSSKTRVDDEQYF; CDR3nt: TGTGCCAGCAGTTCCAAGACCAGGGTTGACGACGAGCAGTACTTC
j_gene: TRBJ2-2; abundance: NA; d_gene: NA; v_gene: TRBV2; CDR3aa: CASSGGIANTGELFF; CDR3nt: TGTGCCAGCAGTGGAGGAATCGCGAACACCGGGGAGCTGTTTTTT
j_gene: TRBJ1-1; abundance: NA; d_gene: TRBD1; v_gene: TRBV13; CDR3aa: CASRGTGTEAFF; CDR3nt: TGTGCCAGCAGGGGGACAGGGACTGAAGCTTTCTTT
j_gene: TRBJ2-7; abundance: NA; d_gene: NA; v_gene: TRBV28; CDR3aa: CASSFGPNSYEQYF; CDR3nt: TGTGCCAGCAGTTTTGGTCCAAACTCCTACGAGCAGTACTTC
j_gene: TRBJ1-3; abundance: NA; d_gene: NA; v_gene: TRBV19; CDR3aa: CASSTNRRSSGNTIYF; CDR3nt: TGTGCCAGTAGTACGAACAGGCGTAGCTCTGGAAACACCATATATTTT
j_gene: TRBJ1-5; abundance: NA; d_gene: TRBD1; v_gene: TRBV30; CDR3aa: CAWGQGADQPQHF; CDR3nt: TGTGCCTGGGGGCAGGGGGCAGATCAGCCCCAGCATTTT
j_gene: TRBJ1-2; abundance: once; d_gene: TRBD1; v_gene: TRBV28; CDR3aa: CASTLQGDHYGYTF; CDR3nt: TGTGCCAGCACCTTACAGGGGGATCACTATGGCTACACCTTC
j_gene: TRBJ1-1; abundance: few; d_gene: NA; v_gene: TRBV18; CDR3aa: CASSRDTDTEAFF; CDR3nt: TGTGCCAGCTCTAGGGACACGGACACTGAAGCTTTCTTT
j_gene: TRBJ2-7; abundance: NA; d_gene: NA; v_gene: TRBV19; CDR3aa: CASSIGRSNSYEQYF; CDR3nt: TGTGCCAGTAGTATAGGTCGCAGTAACTCCTACGAGCAGTACTTC
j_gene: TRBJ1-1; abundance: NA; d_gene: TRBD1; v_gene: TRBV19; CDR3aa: CASSLDRDTEAFF; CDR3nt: TGTGCCAGTAGTTTGGACAGGGACACTGAAGCTTTCTTT
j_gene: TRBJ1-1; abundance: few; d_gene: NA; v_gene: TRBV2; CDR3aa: CASSPGSEAFF; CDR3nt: TGTGCCAGCAGTCCCGGGTCGGAAGCTTTCTTT
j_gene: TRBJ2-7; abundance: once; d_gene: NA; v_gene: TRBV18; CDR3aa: CASSGSYEQYF; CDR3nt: TGTGCCAGCTCAGGTTCCTACGAGCAGTACTTC
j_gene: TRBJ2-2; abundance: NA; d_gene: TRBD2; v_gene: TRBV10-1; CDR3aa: CASSEGPAGGTGELFF; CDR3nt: TGCGCCAGCAGTGAGGGCCCAGCGGGAGGCACCGGGGAGCTGTTTTTT
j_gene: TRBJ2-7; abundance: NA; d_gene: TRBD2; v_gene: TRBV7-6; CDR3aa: CASSTGLAGYEQYF; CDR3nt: TGTGCCAGCAGCACTGGACTAGCGGGTTACGAGCAGTACTTC
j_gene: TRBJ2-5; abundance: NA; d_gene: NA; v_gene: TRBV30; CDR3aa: CAWSGAQETQYF; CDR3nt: TGTGCCTGGAGTGGGGCCCAAGAGACCCAGTACTTC
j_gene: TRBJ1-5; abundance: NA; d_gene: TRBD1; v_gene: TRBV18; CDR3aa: CASSASGTGSNQPQHF; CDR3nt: TGTGCCAGCTCAGCGTCCGGGACAGGGAGTAATCAGCCCCAGCATTTT
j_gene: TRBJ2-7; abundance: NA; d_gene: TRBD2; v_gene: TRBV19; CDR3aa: CASSFTSGSYEQYF; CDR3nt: TGTGCCAGTAGTTTTACTAGCGGGAGCTACGAGCAGTACTTC
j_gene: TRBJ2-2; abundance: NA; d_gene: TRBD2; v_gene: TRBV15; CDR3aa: CATSRDRGLETGELFF; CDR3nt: TGTGCCACCAGCAGAGATCGCGGACTAGAGACCGGGGAGCTGTTTTTT
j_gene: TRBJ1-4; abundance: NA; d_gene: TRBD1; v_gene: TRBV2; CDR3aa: CASIPGQNNEKLFF; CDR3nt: TGTGCCAGCATACCGGGACAGAATAATGAAAAACTGTTTTTT
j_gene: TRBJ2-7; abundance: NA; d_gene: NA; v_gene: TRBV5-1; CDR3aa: CASSPSQYEQYF; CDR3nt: TGCGCCAGCAGCCCTTCCCAGTACGAGCAGTACTTC
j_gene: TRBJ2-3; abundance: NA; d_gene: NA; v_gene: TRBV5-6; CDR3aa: CASSLVGRTDTQYF; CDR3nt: TGTGCCAGCAGCTTGGTTGGCCGCACAGATACGCAGTATTTT
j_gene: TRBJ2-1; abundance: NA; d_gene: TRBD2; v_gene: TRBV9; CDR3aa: CASSLRSSGGISYNEQFF; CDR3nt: TGTGCCAGCAGCCTACGATCCAGCGGGGGGATTTCCTACAATGAGCAGTTCTTC
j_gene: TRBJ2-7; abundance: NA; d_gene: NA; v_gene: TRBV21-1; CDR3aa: CASSKVRTSGPYEQYF; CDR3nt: TGTGCCAGCAGCAAAGTAAGGACTAGCGGACCCTACGAGCAGTACTTC
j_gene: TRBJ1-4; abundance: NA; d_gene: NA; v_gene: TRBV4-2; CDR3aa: CASSQEQNEKLFF; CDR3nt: TGTGCCAGCAGCCAAGAGCAGAATGAAAAACTGTTTTTT
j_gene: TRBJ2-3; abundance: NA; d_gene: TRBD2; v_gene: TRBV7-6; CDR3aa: CASSLRSLAGGTSTDTQYF; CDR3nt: TGTGCCAGCAGCTTACGATCCCTAGCGGGAGGTACATCCACAGATACGCAGTATTTT
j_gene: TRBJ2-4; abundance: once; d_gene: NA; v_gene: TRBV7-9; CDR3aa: CASSLYVGQSKNIQYF; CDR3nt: TGTGCCAGCAGCTTGTACGTAGGACAGTCCAAAAACATTCAGTACTTC
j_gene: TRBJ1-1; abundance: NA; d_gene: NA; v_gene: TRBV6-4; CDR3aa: CASSEEAGTEAFF; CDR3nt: TGTGCCAGCAGTGAAGAGGCAGGCACTGAAGCTTTCTTT
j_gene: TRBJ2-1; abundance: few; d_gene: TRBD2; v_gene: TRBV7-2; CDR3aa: CASSRLAGQIYNEQFF; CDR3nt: TGTGCCAGCAGCAGACTAGCGGGCCAGATCTACAATGAGCAGTTCTTC
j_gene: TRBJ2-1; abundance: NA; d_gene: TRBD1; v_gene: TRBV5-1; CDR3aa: CASSPGQGMKSYNEQFF; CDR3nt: TGCGCCAGCAGCCCCGGACAGGGAATGAAGTCATACAATGAGCAGTTCTTC
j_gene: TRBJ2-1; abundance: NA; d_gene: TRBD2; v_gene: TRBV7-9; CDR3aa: CASSPPGLAGGLNEQFF; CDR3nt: TGTGCCAGCAGCCCACCGGGACTAGCGGGAGGGCTAAATGAGCAGTTCTTC
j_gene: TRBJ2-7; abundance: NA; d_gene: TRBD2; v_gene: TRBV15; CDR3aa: CATSKGLAGPYEQYF; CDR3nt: TGTGCCACCAGCAAAGGACTAGCGGGTCCCTACGAGCAGTACTTC
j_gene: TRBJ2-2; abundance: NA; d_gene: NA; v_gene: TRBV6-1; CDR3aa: CASSARVTYTGELFF; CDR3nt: TGTGCCAGCAGTGCCAGGGTGACCTACACCGGGGAGCTGTTTTTT
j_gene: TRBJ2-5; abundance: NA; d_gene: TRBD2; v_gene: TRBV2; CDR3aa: CASSELAGRETQYF; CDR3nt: TGTGCCAGCAGTGAATTAGCGGGACGAGAGACCCAGTACTTC
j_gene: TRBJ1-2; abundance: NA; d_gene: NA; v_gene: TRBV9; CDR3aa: CASSARQGTLLGYTF; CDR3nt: TGTGCCAGCAGCGCGAGGCAGGGAACCCTACTTGGCTACACCTTC
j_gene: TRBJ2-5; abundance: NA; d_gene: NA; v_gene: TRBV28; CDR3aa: CASSLGPGQETQYF; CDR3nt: TGTGCCAGCAGTTTAGGTCCGGGACAAGAGACCCAGTACTTC
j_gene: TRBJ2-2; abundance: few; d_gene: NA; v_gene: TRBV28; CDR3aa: CASSSWDSNTGELFF; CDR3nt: TGTGCCAGCAGTTCCTGGGACTCTAACACCGGGGAGCTGTTTTTT
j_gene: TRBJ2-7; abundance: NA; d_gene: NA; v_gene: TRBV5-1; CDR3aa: CASSFGLGNYEQYF; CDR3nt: TGCGCCAGCAGCTTCGGACTGGGGAACTACGAGCAGTACTTC
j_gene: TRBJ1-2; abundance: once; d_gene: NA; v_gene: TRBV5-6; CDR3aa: CASSLARDYGYTF; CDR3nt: TGTGCCAGCAGCTTGGCCAGGGACTATGGCTACACCTTC
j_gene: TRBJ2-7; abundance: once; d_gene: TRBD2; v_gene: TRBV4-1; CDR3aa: CASSQEVAGPSYEQYF; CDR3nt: TGCGCCAGCAGCCAAGAGGTAGCGGGACCCTCCTACGAGCAGTACTTC
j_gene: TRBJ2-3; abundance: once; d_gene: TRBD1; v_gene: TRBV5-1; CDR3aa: CASSSEGAGGTDTQYF; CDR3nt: TGCGCCAGCAGCTCCGAGGGGGCGGGTGGCACAGATACGCAGTATTTT
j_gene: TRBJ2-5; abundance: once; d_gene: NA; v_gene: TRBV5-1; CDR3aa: CASSLGPPPETQYF; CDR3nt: TGCGCCAGCAGCTTAGGTCCCCCGCCAGAGACCCAGTACTTC